The 28 T cell receptor beta chains reported below all come from one sample, sequenced in a study of post-analysis software for immune sequencing data. Regarding the study as a whole: About 5 TRBV segments occurring more often in patients than controls included TRBV5-6, TRBV5-1 and TRBV20-1.

Carried by the TCR beta cDNA libraries were unique molecular identifiers. TCRdb used MiXCR to reprocess the PCR reads, holding one entry per CDR3 protein. This table has roughly 800,000 distinct CDR3 sequences, around 46% appearing once. Their cognate antigens are unknown. The sample consisted of blood. The receptors shown here come from a girl aged 5 to 17 with multiple sclerosis.

V and J are TRBV29-1 and TRBJ1-2, with TRBD1 matching over 7 bases. Germline lookup yields CDR1 SQVTM and CDR2 ANQGSEA. J lost 0 bases, V lost 3 bases, and 16 bases had no gene match. CDR3 length: 18 amino acids. The CDR3 DNA reads as TGCAGCGTTGATGAGGGGTCTCTGGGGACAGTCCCTAACTATGGCTACACCTTC. Translating gives CSVDEGSLGTVPNYGYTF.

V gene TRBV6-2 or TRBV6-3 combines with J gene TRBJ1-5; D gene uncertain. CDR1 is MNHEY, CDR2 SVGEGT, per germline. Trimming removed 5 bases from V and 2 bases from J, with 10 bases in between. This CDR3 is 14 amino acids long. As DNA, the CDR3 is TGTGCCAGCAGTACCTATGGGGGCAATCAGCCCCAGCATTTT. Its protein is CASSTYGGNQPQHF.

This clonotype was detected only a few times. The rearrangement links TRBV29-1 to TRBJ1-1; D ambiguous. The CDR3 contains 12 residues. Trimming removed 6 bases from V and 2 bases from J, with 10 bases in between. Germline-derived CDR1 and CDR2 are SQVTM and ANQGSEA. Written as DNA, the CDR3 is TGCAGCGTGCCACCAACTAACACTGAAGCTTTCTTT. It codes for CSVPPTNTEAFF.

The chain links TRBV3-1 to TRBJ2-5; 14 nucleotides match TRBD2. Trimming took 3 bases from V and 4 from J; bases not matched to a gene: 4. In germline, CDR1 is LGHDT, CDR2 YNNKEL (reference sequence). The CDR3 contains 16 residues. For the CDR3, the DNA is TGTGCCAGCAGCCATCGGGGACTAGCGGGAGCAGAGACCCAGTACTTC. Translated: CASSHRGLAGAETQYF.

V and J are TRBV19 and TRBJ1-2, with 7 bases lining up with TRBD1. The germline gives CDR1 LNHDA, CDR2 SQIVND (reference sequence). The J segment lost 4 bases and the V segment lost 6 bases, leaving 5 bases of the junction unmatched. The CDR3 runs 13 residues. This CDR3 reads CASRGTVSYGYTF. The DNA for the CDR3 is TGTGCCAGTAGGGGGACAGTCTCCTATGGCTACACCTTC. Together with reference TRBV19 and TRBJ1-2, the CDR3 gives the full variable domain: DGGITQSPKYLFRKEGQNVTLSCEQNLNHDAMYWYRQDPGQGLRLIYYSQIVNDFQKGDIAEGYSVSREKKESFPLTVTSAQKNPTAFYLCASRGTVSYGYTFGSGTRLTVV.

V and J are TRBV29-1 and TRBJ2-1; D ambiguous. This CDR3 spans 10 amino acids. Germline V gene data show CDR1 as SQVTM and CDR2 as ANQGSEA. V lost 6 bases, J lost 4 bases, and 4 bases lay in between. The DNA for the CDR3 is TGCAGCGTAGTATACAATGAGCAGTTCTTC. This gives the protein CSVVYNEQFF.

This chain joins TRBV12-3 or TRBV12-4 and TRBJ2-4; 10 nucleotides line up with TRBD2. This CDR3 spans 16 amino acids. V gave up 4 bases and J gave up 8 bases; unmatched junction bases: 11. The CDR3 coding sequence is TGTGCCAGCAGTTCATCTAGCGGGAGCGGGTGGGACATTCAGTACTTC. This gives the protein CASSSSSGSGWDIQYF.

This sequence joins TRBV18 and TRBJ2-1; TRBD2 agrees at 11 bases. The CDR3 is 17 amino acids. Looked up from germline, CDR1 is KGHSH and CDR2 is LQKENI. After removal of 4 bases from V and 2 bases from J, the junction contained 7 bases not matched to a gene. CDR3 sequence reads: CASSLVLAGEAYNEQFF. CDR3 nucleotide sequence: TGTGCCAGCTCACTTGTACTAGCGGGAGAAGCCTACAATGAGCAGTTCTTC.

This chain uses TRBV30 with TRBJ2-5; TRBD1 matches 7 bases. Unmatched junction bases numbered 11, after V lost 5 bases and J lost 5 bases. Germline V gene data show CDR1 as GTSNPN and CDR2 as SVGIG (reference sequence). The CDR3 has 14 residues. CDR3 region: CAWGGDSLGETQYF. The DNA for the CDR3 is TGTGCCTGGGGTGGGGACAGCCTTGGGGAGACCCAGTACTTC.

The chain joins TRBV6-6 to TRBJ2-7, with D possibly matching TRBD1 (6 bases). V was pared by 2 bases and J by 0 bases, with 14 bases between. CDR3 length equals 16 residues. Germline V gives CDR1 MNHNY, CDR2 SVGAGI (reference sequence). This CDR3 reads CASSYGGQASSYEQYF. CDR3 sequence (DNA): TGTGCCAGCAGTTACGGGGGCCAGGCGAGCTCCTACGAGCAGTACTTC.

The CDR3 protein is CATKGRPPLAYNEQFF. The CDR3 DNA sequence: TGCGCCACCAAAGGTAGACCACCATTGGCCTACAATGAGCAGTTCTTC. The chain joins TRBV5-1 to TRBJ2-1, with D unresolved. The CDR3 covers 16 residues. The V end was cut by 9 bases, the J end by 2 bases, with 21 bases between. From germline, CDR1 is SGHRS and CDR2 YFSETQ.

The V call is TRBV12-3 or TRBV12-4, the J call TRBJ2-1; no definite D call. V was cut by 6 bases and J by 6 bases, with 9 bases left in between. The CDR3 contains 12 residues. This CDR3 is CASSTIPNEQFF. The CDR3 DNA reads TGTGCCAGCAGCACCATTCCCAATGAGCAGTTCTTC.

This clonotype was picked up a small number of times. The V and J genes are TRBV20-1 and TRBJ2-4; a possible D gene is TRBD1 (7 bases). TRBJ2-7 explains the end of the DNA better; the J call may be wrong. Germline assignment: CDR1 DFQATT and CDR2 SNEGSKA (reference sequence). The CDR3 has 13 amino acids. CDR3 protein: CSAREGARYEQYF. Here the CDR3 DNA reads TGCAGTGCTAGGGAGGGGGCTCGATACGAGCAGTACTTC.

Only a few counts were recorded for this clonotype. The chain links TRBV4-1 to TRBJ2-5; D is unclear. Trimming cost V 1 base and J 4 bases, with 13 bases left between them. CDR1 is MGHRA, CDR2 YSYEKL, per germline. There are 15 residues in the CDR3. The CDR3 spells CASSQGSLYVETQYF. DNA of the CDR3: TGCGCCAGCAGCCAAGGCTCCTTGTATGTAGAGACCCAGTACTTC.

This clonotype occurred once. J is TRBJ1-1 and V is TRBV29-1, with 7 bases identical to TRBD1. After removal of 0 bases from V and 6 bases from J, the junction contained 7 bases not matched to a gene. Germline CDR1 and CDR2: SQVTM and ANQGSEA. The CDR3 is 14 residues long. The DNA for the CDR3 is TGCAGCGTTGAAGAGGGCCAGGGGGTCCCTGAAGCTTTCTTT. Protein product: CSVEEGQGVPEAFF.

The chain's CDR3 is CASRKTGTSYEQYF. As DNA, the CDR3 is TGTGCCAGCAGGAAGACAGGGACCTCCTACGAGCAGTACTTC. This chain links TRBV12-3 or TRBV12-4 with TRBJ2-7, with 7 bases fitting TRBD1. The J segment lost 0 bases and the V segment lost 6 bases, leaving 5 bases of the junction unmatched. The CDR3 sequence is 14 residues long.

In this sample, this clonotype turned up a few times. V gene TRBV10-3 combines with J gene TRBJ2-7; 7 positions agree with TRBD2. The CDR3 length is 16 residues. The V and J ends lost 6 bases and 1 base, in that order; junction bases with no gene match: 12. Per germline, CDR1 ENHRY and CDR2 SYGVKD. CDR3 sequence: CAISDDHGRRSYEQYF. The CDR3 bases are TGTGCCATCAGCGACGACCACGGGAGGAGGTCCTACGAGCAGTACTTC.

This sequence joins TRBV5-6 and TRBJ2-1; 13 positions agree with TRBD2. Germline CDR1 reads SGHDT; CDR2 reads YYEEEE. V was clipped by 4 bases and J by 7 bases; unmatched bases: 5. The CDR3 runs 15 residues. In DNA, the CDR3 is TGTGCCAGCAGCCGTCGACTAGCGGGGGGAAATGAGCAGTTCTTC. Amino acid sequence: CASSRRLAGGNEQFF.

The chain is built from TRBV9 and TRBJ2-1; 7 nucleotides agree with TRBD1. This CDR3 region has 15 residues. Per germline, CDR1 SGDLS and CDR2 YYNGEE. V lost 3 bases, J lost 4 bases, and 7 bases stayed unmatched. The CDR3 protein is CASSARDRGYNEQFF. The CDR3 coding sequence is TGTGCCAGCAGCGCTCGGGACAGAGGTTACAATGAGCAGTTCTTC. Full variable domain (rest looked up from reference TRBV9 and TRBJ2-1): DSGVTQTPKHLITATGQRVTLRCSPRSGDLSVYWYQQSLDQGLQFLIQYYNGEERAKGNILERFSAQQFPDLHSELNLSSLELGDSALYFCASSARDRGYNEQFFGPGTRLTVL.

This chain joins TRBV20-1 and TRBJ2-7, with D uncertain. V dropped 4 bases and J dropped 3 bases, with 10 bases sitting between them. Germline assignment: CDR1 DFQATT and CDR2 SNEGSKA (reference sequence). The CDR3 sequence is 12 residues long. In DNA form, the CDR3 reads TGCAGTGCTAAGACGGACCTCTACGAGCAGTACTTC. It codes for CSAKTDLYEQYF.

The DNA for the CDR3 is TGTGCCAGCAGCCGAGGACAGGGGGTGGATGGCTACACCTTC. Amino acids: CASSRGQGVDGYTF. The gene calls are TRBV28 and TRBJ1-2, with 10 bases matching TRBD1. V lost 6 bases, J lost 6 bases, and 7 bases stayed unmatched. Germline V lookup: CDR1 MDHEN, CDR2 SYDVKM. There are 14 residues in the CDR3.

The CDR3 sequence is CASSSRPNQPQHF. CDR3 DNA sequence: TGTGCCAGCAGTTCACGACCCAATCAGCCCCAGCATTTT. V gene TRBV12-3 or TRBV12-4 combines with J gene TRBJ1-5; D is ambiguous. The CDR3 consists of 13 residues. V lost 4 bases to trimming and J lost 3 bases, with 7 bases between them.

This clonotype has more than one count but fewer than ten. The chain has TRBV7-6 and TRBJ1-1; D is uncertain. Germline values: CDR1 SGHVS, CDR2 FNYEAQ. V lost 1 base to trimming and J lost 11 bases, with 8 bases between them. This CDR3 spans 11 amino acids. CDR3 nucleotides: TGTGCCAGCAGCTTAGACCCCCTGGCTTTCTTT. It is translated as CASSLDPLAFF. The complete variable domain, with remaining parts taken from reference TRBV7-6 and TRBJ1-1, reads GAGVSQSPRYKVTKRGQDVALRCDPISGHVSLYWYRQALGQGPEFLTYFNYEAQQDKSGLPNDRFSAERPEGSISTLTIQRTEQRDSAMYRCASSLDPLAFFGQGTRLTVV.

This chain connects TRBV12-3 or TRBV12-4 to TRBJ2-7, with D perhaps being TRBD1 or TRBD2 (5 bases each). Trimming took 4 bases from V and 2 from J, leaving 18 bases between them. The CDR3 covers 16 residues. CDR3 residues: CASSSEDRDGAYEQYF. The CDR3 DNA is TGTGCCAGCAGTTCGGAAGACCGGGACGGAGCCTACGAGCAGTACTTC.

This clonotype was observed a few times. The rearrangement links TRBV15 to TRBJ2-1; D ambiguous. CDR1 and CDR2 (germline): LNHNV, YYDKDF (reference sequence). The V end was cut by 2 bases, the J end by 4 bases, with 9 bases between. The CDR3 loop spans 14 amino acids. In DNA, the CDR3 is TGTGCCACCAGCAGACCCACAGCTTACAATGAGCAGTTCTTC. Its translation: CATSRPTAYNEQFF. The variable domain in full, completed from reference TRBV15 and TRBJ2-1, reads DAMVIQNPRYQVTQFGKPVTLSCSQTLNHNVMYWYQQKSSQAPKLLFHYYDKDFNNEADTPDNFQSRRPNTSFCFLDIRSPGLGDTAMYLCATSRPTAYNEQFFGPGTRLTVL.

V usage is TRBV11-2 and J usage is TRBJ2-5; maybe TRBD1 (6 bases). The V end was cut by 5 bases, the J end by 4 bases, with 11 bases between. Germline lookup yields CDR1 SGHAT and CDR2 FQNNGV. CDR3 length: 13 amino acids. The CDR3 protein is CASSLQGTETQYF. CDR3 in DNA: TGTGCCAGCAGCCTACAGGGTACAGAGACCCAGTACTTC.

V gene TRBV29-1 combines with J gene TRBJ2-7, with 9 bases fitting TRBD1. The CDR3 runs 12 residues. Trimming at V came to 6 bases and at J to 5 bases, leaving 5 bases not matched to a gene. CDR1 is SQVTM, CDR2 ANQGSEA, per germline. The CDR3 loop is CSVRQGGNEQYF. The CDR3 region has the DNA TGCAGCGTAAGACAGGGGGGTAACGAGCAGTACTTC.

V is TRBV10-3 and J is TRBJ2-5; possibly TRBD1 or TRBD2 for D (6 bases each). The CDR3 length is 15 residues. Deletions cut 0 bases from V and 1 base from J, with 9 bases between. Germline CDR1 ENHRY, CDR2 SYGVKD. The CDR3 reads CAISESGGGQETQYF. The CDR3 DNA reads as TGTGCCATCAGTGAGTCGGGGGGCGGCCAAGAGACCCAGTACTTC.